One sample yielded the 7 T cell receptor beta chains listed below, sequenced in a study of cytomegalovirus exposure and HLA in healthy donors. In the PCR, 60 Vbeta and 13 Jbeta primers were used. Profiling relied on immunoSEQ multiplex PCR, and the TCRdb table lists in-frame clones only, not all of them. Of 55,000 or so clones listed, 70% to 85% were seen once; the top ten hold about 3%. The material sequenced was PBMCs. The receptors originated from a man between 50 and 59 years old in good health and CMV-seronegative.

The rearrangement links TRBV29-1 to TRBJ2-3; 9 bases agree with TRBD2. The V and J ends lost 3 bases and 6 bases, in that order; junction bases with no gene match: 7. Germline CDR1 reads SQVTM; CDR2 reads ANQGSEA. The CDR3 has 14 residues. In DNA form, the CDR3 reads TGCAGCGTTGAGGCTAGCGGGGTGGGGGATACGCAGTATTTT. Translated, it gives CSVEASGVGDTQYF.

This sequence joins TRBV11-3 and TRBJ2-7; 8 nucleotides match TRBD1. Germline-derived CDR1 and CDR2 are SGHNT and YENEEA. V shed 6 bases, J shed 4 bases, and the junction held 14 bases outside the gene matches. The length of the CDR3 is 16 residues. The CDR3 nucleotides are TGTGCCAGCAGAGATCCCCCGGGGGACAGGCAGTACGAGCAGTACTTC. Protein: CASRDPPGDRQYEQYF. Supplemented by reference TRBV11-3 and TRBJ2-7, the full variable domain reads EAGVVQSPRYKIIEKKQPVAFWCNPISGHNTLYWYLQNLGQGPELLIRYENEEAVDDSQLPKDRFSAERLKGVDSTLKIQPAELGDSAVYLCASRDPPGDRQYEQYFGPGTRLTVT.

V gene TRBV19 combines with J gene TRBJ1-4; no clear D. Trimming pared 5 bases from V and 0 bases from J, leaving 7 bases between. The CDR3 is 14 amino acids. The germline V gene encodes CDR1 LNHDA and CDR2 SQIVND (reference sequence). In DNA, the CDR3 is TGTGCCAGTAGTCGGACTTCAACTAATGAAAAACTGTTTTTT. This sequence encodes CASSRTSTNEKLFF.

V usage is TRBV4-3 and J usage is TRBJ1-2; D is unresolved. This CDR3 region has 14 residues. V lost 0 bases and J 3 bases, leaving 8 bases between the germline ends. CDR1 is LGHNA, CDR2 YSLEER, per germline. The CDR3 DNA reads as TGCGCCAGCAGCCAAGATATGGCCGACTATGGCTACACCTTC. This translates into CASSQDMADYGYTF.

The genes are TRBV2 and TRBJ2-1; D remains unclear. The CDR3 has 11 residues. Germline-derived CDR1 and CDR2 are SNHLY and FYNNEI. Trimming pared 4 bases from V and 8 bases from J, leaving 6 bases between. The CDR3 bases are TGTGCCAGCAGTGCAGTACATGAGCAGTTCTTC. Its protein is CASSAVHEQFF. Full variable domain (missing parts from reference TRBV2 and TRBJ2-1): EPEVTQTPSHQVTQMGQEVILRCVPISNHLYFYWYRQILGQKVEFLVSFYNNEISEKSEIFDDQFSVERPDGSNFTLKIRSTKLEDSAMYFCASSAVHEQFFGPGTRLTVL.

This clone was detected only a few times. This chain links TRBV19 with TRBJ2-3; 8 positions agree with TRBD1. The CDR3 runs to 14 residues. V trimming: 11 bases; J trimming: 2 bases; junction bases outside the gene matches: 9. CDR1 LNHDA and CDR2 SQIVND come from the germline V gene (reference sequence). CDR3 bases: TGTGCCTGTAAGGGGGGACAGGACACAGATACGCAGTATTTT. Its translation is CACKGGQDTDTQYF.

The chain combines TRBV11-3 with TRBJ1-6, with TRBD1 matching over 7 bases. CDR3 length equals 18 residues. Per the germline V gene, CDR1 is SGHNT and CDR2 is YENEEA. V shed 0 bases and J 3 bases; nucleotides not matched to a gene: 8. The CDR3 coding sequence is TGTGCCAGCAGCTTAGATAGGTCGACAGGGCACTATAATTCACCCCTCCACTTT. Its translation: CASSLDRSTGHYNSPLHF.